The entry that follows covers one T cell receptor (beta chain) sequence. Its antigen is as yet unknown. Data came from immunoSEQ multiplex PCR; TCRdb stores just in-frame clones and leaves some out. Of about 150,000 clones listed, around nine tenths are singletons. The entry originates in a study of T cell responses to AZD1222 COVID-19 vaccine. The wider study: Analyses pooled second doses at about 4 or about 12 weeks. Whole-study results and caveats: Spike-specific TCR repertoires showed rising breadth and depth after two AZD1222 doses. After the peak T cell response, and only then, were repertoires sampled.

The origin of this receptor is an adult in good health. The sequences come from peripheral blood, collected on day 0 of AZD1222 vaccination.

The CDR3 loop reads CASSESGQGEAFF. CDR3 nucleotide sequence: TGCGCCAGCAGTGAGTCGGGACAGGGGGAAGCTTTCTTT. The chain is built from TRBV10-2 and TRBJ1-1; 10 bases are a match to TRBD1. Germline CDR1 reads WSHSY; CDR2 reads SAAADI. CDR3 length: 13 amino acids. With 0 bases clipped from V and 8 bases from J, the junction kept 0 bases outside the gene matches.